This T cell receptor beta chain comes out of a study of cytomegalovirus exposure and HLA in healthy donors (dated by TCRdb to about 2017). Background on the whole study: According to a later analysis, one platform produced both the roughly 120 validation repertoires and the approximately 670 repertoires of the first cohort. Besides the first cohort of approximately 710 subjects, a separate validation cohort made up of 120 different subjects was used. The study was designed to test whether signatures of past pathogen exposure could be identified by cataloging public T cell receptors. High-throughput TCR immunosequencing, statistical association of individual TCRs with disease status, and machine learning were combined to predict cytomegalovirus infection status. Overall study outcomes, separate from this receptor: A later analysis lacked HLA typing for the validation cohort, so it scored co-occurrence in that cohort across all 120 or so repertoires. According to the authors, the approach could potentially be generalized to other disease states and immunological phenotypes. Subsequent analysis determined that TCRs grouped into clusters in the first cohort also showed a tendency toward co-occurrence across the 120 validation repertoires, and approximately 94% of cluster scores exceeded 0. In both the original and validation cohorts, the classifier was reported to diagnose cytomegalovirus status with high specificity and sensitivity. While some public TCRs were present in many individuals, most TCR sequences turned up only very rarely across donors. The study gave a list of 150 to 200 TCR beta chains associated with cytomegalovirus. In vitro tests confirmed that three of the cytomegalovirus-associated TCR beta chains recognize cytomegalovirus antigens.

Separate from the approximately 730-subject first cohort, the validation cohort of roughly 110 subjects was the group to which the donors belonged. Including cysteine and phenylalanine, the CDR3 has 13 amino acids. Just the 39-base CDR3 DNA is kept, in frame starting at base 1. Looking up the germline V gene (reference sequence) yields CDR1 GTSNPN and CDR2 SVGIG. Deletion took 2 bases off V and 2 bases off J, with a span of 9 bases between the germline ends. The library was built by means of the immunoSEQ multiplex PCR assay. On the study's bioinformatics: A statistical classification framework was developed to diagnose cytomegalovirus status using the catalog of TCR beta chain sequences. What TCRdb holds here is the immuneACCESS table cut down to in-frame rearrangements. Part of the clones is not present; checked against another copy, under half of the missing clones reflect an unresolved V gene, and the others are unexplained. Clone size and V and J calls were adopted from that table, with D and trimming inferred from the DNA. For this sample the table gives roughly 60,000 clones, of which roughly nine tenths were detected only once. The ten largest account for around 2.2% of the sample.

On this clone itself: Its cognate antigen has yet to be identified. No much larger clone exists at a distance of one base, and base qualities are not known.

The V and J segments used are TRBV30 and TRBJ1-2; the D segment could be TRBD1, given 6 matching bases. This TCR came from a woman in her twenties or thirties in good health and CMV-seronegative. The source material was PBMCs. The CDR3 reads CAWSYTGNYGYTF. The DNA is as follows: TGTGCCTGGAGTTATACAGGGAACTATGGCTACACCTTC.